Reported below is one T cell receptor (beta chain). Its antigen is not yet known. The receptor library was made with the immunoSEQ multiplex PCR assay. For the multiplex PCR, a mixture combining 60 forward primers for TCR Vbeta segments and 13 reverse primers for TCR Jbeta segments was used. The CDR3 region of rearranged TCR beta genes was amplified from genomic DNA with a multiplex PCR assay. Amplified TCR beta libraries were sequenced as 87-base-pair reads on the Illumina HiSeq System. Per the authors' processing: Across the 700 or so repertoires, a later analysis counted tens of millions of unique TCR beta chains, roughly 11 million of which were shared by at least two donors. A nearest-neighbor algorithm error-corrected the raw reads and collapsed the reads into unique sequences, merging closely related sequences to remove PCR and sequencing errors. Alignment of CDR3 sequences to IMGT reference sequences was used to assign V, D and J gene segments. For a sequence to be retained, a match of at least six nucleotides to both a V gene segment and a J gene segment was required. Rearrangements were called productive when the CDR3 lacked stop codons and stayed in frame with V and J; all others were non-productive. CDR3 was defined according to IMGT convention as the region running from the second conserved V-encoded cysteine to the conserved J-encoded phenylalanine. Sequences without an unambiguous match to a single V gene segment were excluded from the earlier analysis of a few hundred of the donors. An earlier analysis of a few hundred of the donors classified V segments as functional when productive rearrangements were above 56.7% and as segregating when the standard deviation between donors was above 5%. To diagnose cytomegalovirus status from the catalog of TCR beta chain sequences, a statistical classification framework was built. In a later analysis, TCR nucleotide sequences were compared against IMGT/GENE-DB human TR gene sequences so that V and J genes could be assigned. The TCRdist pipeline was used in a later analysis to assign CDR3 sequences and most-parsimonious VDJ recombination scenarios. In a later analysis, every TCR beta chain was defined by the combination of its CDR3 amino acid sequence and its V-gene family, and reads without a unique V-gene family were dropped. As a way to deal with suspected cross-contamination and a sequencing artifact, a later analysis dropped approximately 570 nucleotide sequences that were highly shared and had low generation probability. A later analysis calculated a clonal expansion index for each public chain from normalized within-repertoire ranks of inferred template counts. Generation probabilities in a later analysis came from a VDJ recombination model fitted to out-of-frame rearrangements, and those results were checked against IGoR. In a later analysis, hypergeometric tests were used to score TCR-TCR, TCR-HLA and TCR-CMV co-occurrence, with a repertoire-size bias correction applied to TCR pairs. False discovery rates were estimated in a later analysis by permuting HLA or CMV assignments 20 times. A later analysis grouped co-occurring TCRs with DBSCAN, adding TCRdist sequence similarity when clustering within HLA-allele-positive subsets. Co-occurrence clustering excluded repertoires with fewer than 30,000 or more than 120,000 public chains, plus five with anomalous nucleotide sharing. The immuneACCESS repertoire file appears here via TCRdb, limited to in-frame rearrangements. These files lack a portion of the clones; in checked studies, under half of the deficit traces to unresolved V genes, and the cause of the others is not known. That table furnishes V, J and clone size, whereas the DNA furnished D and trimming. This sample's table lists fewer than 250,000 clones. The ten biggest clones cover roughly 0.98% of the sample.

According to the germline V gene, CDR1 reads SGHTA and CDR2 reads FQGNSA. The junction carries 9 bases between V and J, which are trimmed by 7 bases and 0 bases respectively. Counted from cysteine to phenylalanine, this CDR3 has 13 amino acids. Solely the CDR3 DNA is kept, with 39 bases framed from the first base. This sample was included in a study of cytomegalovirus exposure and HLA in healthy donors (dated by TCRdb to about 2017). A note on the overall study: An earlier analysis of approximately 590 of the donors reported more than 250 Gb of sequence data and some 100 million unique TCR beta sequences from some 180 million T cells. Typing coverage differed by locus: A, B, C, DRB1 and DQB1 were typed in about 620-630 donors, DQA1 in about 500, DPA1 in 600 to 610, and DPB1 in 450 to 480. A later genetic analysis used genome-wide SNP genotypes for about three fifths of the 666 donors, treating that subset as a discovery cohort. The aim of the study was to test whether cataloging public T cell receptors could identify signatures of past pathogen exposure. An early release covering roughly 580 HLA-typed donors comprised approximately 300 gigabases of sequencing data and 65 million to 100 million unique TCR sequences. HLA typing included class I and class II loci at four-digit resolution. About 5 DR-DQ haplotypes were handled as single units for association and clustering, since linkage in the cohort was strong. Every repertoire in the discovery cohort had been generated on one and the same sequencing platform. The study profiled the T cell repertoires of 666 subjects by immunosequencing and related them to cytomegalovirus serostatus. On average, 235,054 unique TCR beta nucleotide sequences were sequenced per donor among 398 genotyped donors of the cohort, with around 19% of those sequences being non-productive. Donor age, sex, ethnicity and CMV serostatus were compiled alongside the repertoire data. In addition to the first cohort of several hundred subjects, a separate validation cohort of under 150 different subjects was used. A later analysis re-analyzed previously published TCR beta repertoires from 650 to 800 donors and added high-resolution HLA genotyping to study TCR occurrence patterns. High-throughput TCR immunosequencing, statistical association of individual TCRs with disease status, and machine learning were combined to predict cytomegalovirus infection status. In an earlier analysis of 587 of the donors, high-throughput TCR beta sequencing was used to judge whether each TCR beta V gene segment behaved as functional or pseudogenic. Among the roughly 430 genotyped donors, around 81% belonged to the genetic ancestry cluster associated with self-reported Caucasian donors. Rather than using new phenotypic data, the later analysis identified candidate immune exposures from TCR beta sequences and from how often those sequences occurred across donors.

Overall results and qualifications from the work: Most CMV-associated TCR beta chains appeared to be HLA-restricted in a later analysis, and the HLA associations seemed to be driven largely by CMV exposure. An association between a missense DCLRE1C variant and V-gene and J-gene trimming of TCR beta chains was found in a later genetic analysis and replicated in an independent cohort. Some IMGT-functional V segments, including TRBV6-2 and TRBV6-3, could not be told apart with the 87-base-pair reads, so those segments were excluded. For the cohort, immune exposure information was limited to CMV serostatus. Roughly uniform sequencing depth across donors was assumed in presence/absence analyses, although this assumption may not hold. The classifier was reported to diagnose cytomegalovirus status with high specificity and sensitivity in both the original and validation cohorts. A group of highly shared sequence variants was considered likely to be a technical artifact of the sequencing pipeline. An earlier analysis of approximately 500 of the donors showed that most TCR beta V segments appeared in productive rearrangements either about 87% or about 30% of the time, which broadly matched IMGT annotations. In vitro tests confirmed that a few of the cytomegalovirus-associated TCR beta chains recognize cytomegalovirus antigens. Correlated functional status among segregating V segments might be attributable to linkage disequilibrium, but an unknown experimental factor could not be ruled out. The study listed 150 to 200 TCR beta chains as associated with cytomegalovirus. A further reported finding was that TCR beta sequences accurately predicted the HLA-A and HLA-B alleles for most subjects in the first cohort. Assigning TCR associations to individual alleles was difficult when HLA alleles, especially DR and DQ, strongly co-occurred. A later analysis found that TCR association rates varied across HLA loci, with DRB1 alleles showing the most associated TCRs and HLA-C alleles the fewest. According to a later analysis, parvovirus B19, influenza, CMV and Epstein-Barr virus appeared linked to several top co-occurrence clusters. At a false discovery rate of 0.05, a later analysis linked under 20,000 TCR beta sequences to specific HLA alleles. In a later genetic analysis, fewer N-insertions in productive TCRs were reported among donors in an Asian-associated ancestry cluster than the approximately 630-donor mean. Because counts were too low, roughly 16 rarely observed V segments, including chromosome 9 orphons, were excluded from the earlier analysis of around 640 of the donors. In a later analysis, HLA-associated TCR beta chains showed more clonal expansion and lower generation probabilities than non-associated chains that were equally common. This cohort had only TCR beta chains sequenced, and the lack of alpha or paired-chain data limited which features could be detected. It was suggested by the authors that the approach could potentially be generalized to other disease states and immunological phenotypes. While some public TCRs were present in many individuals, most TCR sequences turned up only very rarely across donors. Because some donors lacked HLA typing at each locus, the association tests relied only on the typed subset.

The cohort consisted of approximately 670 healthy bone marrow donors. At the time of sampling, all cohort members were nominally healthy, though unrecorded immune exposures were likely present. The donor tested CMV seropositive, placing the donor among the 250 to 350 seropositive members of the cohort. Every donor gave a peripheral blood sample, and the peripheral blood mononuclear cells from that sample were used for TCR beta sequencing. The Qiagen DNeasy Blood Extraction Kit was used to extract genomic DNA from the blood cell samples. The sample was PBMCs. Rearrangement joined TRBV7-2 to TRBJ1-2, with the D gene call left open. The sequence came from a woman aged 30 to 39 in good health and CMV-seropositive. The nucleotides are TGTGCCAGCAATCCAGGCACTAACTATGGCTACACCTTC. Its amino acids are CASNPGTNYGYTF.